This TCR beta chain was profiled in a study of OX40 agonist ivuxolimab in advanced cancers. As for the study in general: Earlier anti-PD-1, anti-PD-L1 or anti-CTLA-4 therapy was permitted; 30% to 50% had received some.

TCRdb's table, derived via immunoSEQ multiplex PCR, lists solely in-frame clones and lacks some. The sample includes approximately 87,000 clones, under 95% of them seen just once. Regarding this clone: Its antigen is still unknown.

This CDR3 region has 14 residues. CDR1 and CDR2 from the germline V gene are SGHVS and FNYEAQ. V dropped 1 base and J dropped 3 bases, with 6 bases sitting between them. Study findings and constraints: There were, on average, more expanded clones in CD8+ T cells than in CD4+.

J is TRBJ2-2 and V is TRBV7-6; the D is unclear. The sample was CD4+ or CD8+ T cells sorted from blood, taken in a trial of the OX40 agonist ivuxolimab. This clonotype was obtained from an adult with an advanced solid tumor such as melanoma, head and neck, liver or kidney cancer. CDR3 sequence: CASSLVFDTGELFF. CDR3 in DNA: TGTGCCAGCAGCTTAGTTTTTGACACCGGGGAGCTGTTTTTT.